This TCR beta chain comes out of a study of shared clonotypes between healthy human individuals. Trimming left V 4 bases short and J 5 bases short, with 8 bases between. Per the germline V gene, CDR1 is SNHLY and CDR2 is FYNNEI. The CDR3 loop spans 12 amino acids. The table came from immunoSEQ multiplex PCR; TCRdb's copy has only in-frame clones and leaves some out. The sample includes roughly 1,000,000 clones, roughly 74% of them seen just once. This chain connects TRBV2 to TRBJ2-5, with a tentative D call TRBD1 (5 bases). The sequenced sample consisted of memory CD4+ T cells from PBMCs. The subset was: CD45RA-negative fraction. This TCR was sampled from a young man in good health. Some clones in this sample may be carry-over from other donors' samples. CDR3 residues: CASSVGAETQYF. The CDR3 DNA sequence: TGTGCCAGCAGTGTAGGGGCGGAGACCCAGTACTTC.